This T cell receptor (beta chain) derives from a study of T cell repertoires in cytomegalovirus infection. As for this clonotype: The antigen is not known. A read error may be the cause here, since a much bigger clone is one base away.

Study-wide results and limits: Dominating the ex vivo response were TCR beta clonotypes that were CMV-specific and HLA-C-restricted.

TCRdb re-called the reads with MiXCR, one entry per CDR3 protein. The top ten hold around 29% of the sample, which has more than 150,000 distinct CDR3 sequences, 28% seen once. This CDR3 contains 13 residues. The V and J ends lost 7 bases and 11 bases respectively, with 20 bases between them. The sample taken for sequencing was PBMCs. This rearrangement joins TRBV12-3 or TRBV12-4 to TRBJ1-1, with D hard to call. The TCR originated in a human donor in good health (CMV status not recorded). Some clones in this sample may be carry-over from other donors' samples. The DNA for the CDR3 is TGTGCCAGCACCAGGCGGCAGGCTGCGGATGCTTTCTTT. Protein sequence: CASTRRQAADAFF.